This T cell receptor (beta chain) was obtained from a study of blood T cell repertoires in COVID-19. Study-wide background: The samples span acute and convalescent COVID-19 from the United States, Italy and Spain. PBMCs, B-cell-depleted T cells, or T cells provided the cDNA or gDNA that made up the material.

Original methodology: Amplification of reference gene primers was used by the study to estimate nucleated cell counts. Sequencing was performed with immunoSEQ multiplex PCR; in TCRdb, only in-frame clones are kept and a portion is missing. V, J and clone size are taken as reported in that table, and D and trimming were inferred from the DNA itself. The sample consists of approximately 100,000 clones, more than 80% of them appearing once. Germline V gene data show CDR1 as SGHNT and CDR2 as YYREEE (reference sequence). With 5 bases removed from V and 7 bases from J, the gap between germline ends came to 13 bases. The CDR3 has 14 amino acids.

This clonotype was sampled from a man aged 55 to 69 with acute or convalescent COVID-19. The chain uses TRBV5-4 and TRBJ1-6, with D possibly matching TRBD1 (6 bases). Sequencing used peripheral blood. CDR3 DNA sequence: TGTGCCAGCAGTATACAGGGCCTAAATTCACCCCTCCACTTT. Translation gives CASSIQGLNSPLHF.